Below, 26 T cell receptor beta chains from the same sample are listed, as sequenced in a study of response to subunit inactivated influenza vaccine. TCRdb redid the calling of the RT-PCR reads with MiXCR, one entry per CDR3 protein. The table shows hundreds of thousands of distinct CDR3 sequences, with 14% occurring only once. The sequenced sample was PBMCs from blood, obtained approximately 15 days before vaccination. These receptors originate from a man aged 45-65 years who received an inactivated influenza vaccine.

There are a few counts of this clonotype. The chain is built from TRBV5-6 and TRBJ1-2, with D unresolved. V was trimmed by 4 bases and J by 7 bases, leaving 14 bases between them. This CDR3 region has 13 residues. The V gene's germline CDR1 is SGHDT and CDR2 YYEEEE. CDR3 residues: CASSVGNFPGYTF. Here the CDR3 DNA reads TGTGCCAGCAGCGTTGGGAATTTTCCTGGCTACACCTTC. Full variable domain (remainder filled in from reference TRBV5-6 and TRBJ1-2): DAGVTQSPTHLIKTRGQQVTLRCSPKSGHDTVSWYQQALGQGPQFIFQYYEEEERQRGNFPDRFSGHQFPNYSSELNVNALLLGDSALYLCASSVGNFPGYTFGSGTRLTVV.

V gene TRBV5-5 combines with J gene TRBJ1-5, with TRBD1 identical over 8 bases. V shed 1 base, J shed 4 bases, and the junction held 4 bases outside the gene matches. The CDR3 consists of 15 residues. Looked up from germline, CDR1 is SGHKS and CDR2 is YYEKEE (reference sequence). CDR3 coding DNA: TGTGCCAGCAGCTTGTCCAGGGGGCGTAATCAGCCCCAGCATTTT. Translated, it gives CASSLSRGRNQPQHF. Filled out from reference TRBV5-5 and TRBJ1-5, the complete variable domain reads DAGVTQSPTHLIKTRGQQVTLRCSPISGHKSVSWYQQVLGQGPQFIFQYYEKEERGRGNFPDRFSARQFPNYSSELNVNALLLGDSALYLCASSLSRGRNQPQHFGDGTRLSIL.

The chain combines TRBV9 with TRBJ2-7; perhaps TRBD2 as D (6 bases). CDR1 and CDR2 (germline): SGDLS, YYNGEE. The CDR3 loop spans 15 amino acids. V lost 0 bases, J lost 3 bases, and 13 bases lay in between. The CDR3 nucleotides are TGTGCCAGCAGCGTAGATTTGGTGACTAGCTACGAGCAGTACTTC. It encodes CASSVDLVTSYEQYF.

This clonotype appeared many times. This chain links TRBV6-5 with TRBJ2-7; TRBD1 matches at 8 bases. V dropped 8 bases and J dropped 3; count of bases not matched to a gene: 3. The CDR3 runs to 12 residues. Germline CDR1 MNHEY, CDR2 SVGAGI. The CDR3 sequence is CASRQGSYEQYF. The CDR3 DNA sequence: TGTGCCAGCCGACAGGGGAGCTACGAGCAGTACTTC.

This clonotype was seen only a few times. The chain has TRBV12-3 or TRBV12-4 and TRBJ1-1, with a tentative D call TRBD1 (5 bases). V lost 7 bases and J 4 bases, leaving 16 bases between the germline ends. CDR3 length: 14 amino acids. CDR3 bases: TGTGCCAGCACCCTCCGGGGGGTGCGCACTGAAGCTTTCTTT. Translation: CASTLRGVRTEAFF.

The chain employs TRBV15 and TRBJ2-3; 8 bases line up with TRBD2. V shed 0 bases and J 6 bases; nucleotides not matched to a gene: 8. The CDR3 is made up of 16 amino acids. Germline values: CDR1 LNHNV, CDR2 YYDKDF (reference sequence). This CDR3 reads CATSRDGAGGSDTQYF. In DNA form, the CDR3 reads TGTGCCACCAGCAGAGATGGGGCGGGAGGTTCTGATACGCAGTATTTT.

The table lists this clonotype with a few counts. This rearrangement joins TRBV28 to TRBJ2-5, with D maybe TRBD1 (6 bases). The CDR3 is made up of 16 amino acids. With 2 bases removed from V and 1 base from J, the gap between germline ends came to 14 bases. Germline V gives CDR1 MDHEN, CDR2 SYDVKM. The CDR3 spells CASSLKSGDIQETQYF. CDR3 nucleotide sequence: TGTGCCAGCAGTTTAAAGTCAGGGGACATCCAAGAGACCCAGTACTTC.

This clonotype was seen just once. The junction differs from germline at one of its ends, possibly a read error. This chain connects TRBV20-1 to TRBJ2-7, with D unresolved. Germline loops: CDR1 DFQATT, CDR2 SNEGSKA (reference sequence). The CDR3 spans 15 residues. The CDR3 sequence is CCARDRESPPYEQYF. CDR3 nucleotides: TGCTGTGCTAGAGATCGCGAGTCCCCGCCGTACGAGCAGTACTTC.

The gene calls are TRBV7-6 and TRBJ1-1; perhaps TRBD1 as D (5 bases). This CDR3 has 16 amino acids. V lost 1 base and J 3 bases, leaving 15 bases between the germline ends. Germline V CDR1 and CDR2: SGHVS, FNYEAQ. The CDR3 spells CASSLVTGTVDTEAFF. As DNA, the CDR3 is TGTGCCAGCAGCTTAGTTACCGGGACTGTCGACACTGAAGCTTTCTTT.

The chain employs TRBV4-1 and TRBJ2-5, with 11 bases identical to TRBD1. V lost 3 bases and J lost 4; bases outside the gene matches: 7. CDR3 length: 16 residues. Germline lookup yields CDR1 MGHRA and CDR2 YSYEKL. The CDR3 DNA sequence: TGCGCCAGCAGCCATACGCCGGGACAGGGGGTAGAGACCCAGTACTTC. As protein: CASSHTPGQGVETQYF.

The CDR3 coding sequence is TGTGCCAGCAGTGCCCTAAGACTAGCGGGGGGAGCAGATACGCAGTATTTT. Protein: CASSALRLAGGADTQYF. This chain links TRBV28 with TRBJ2-3; 13 bases map to TRBD2. Trimming at V came to 5 bases and at J to 4 bases, leaving 9 bases not matched to a gene. This CDR3 comprises 17 residues. Per the germline V gene, CDR1 is MDHEN and CDR2 is SYDVKM.

The chain carries TRBV3-1 and TRBJ1-1; 11 bases align to TRBD1. CDR3 length: 15 amino acids. CDR1 LGHDT and CDR2 YNNKEL come from the germline V gene (reference sequence). J was trimmed by 3 bases and V by 1 base; bases with no gene match: 1. CDR3 nucleotide sequence: TGTGCCAGCAGCCAAGGGGGACAGGGGGACACTGAAGCTTTCTTT. It translates to CASSQGGQGDTEAFF.

This clonotype was detected only a few times. The V and J genes are TRBV7-9 and TRBJ2-3; TRBD1 matches 9 bases. This CDR3 comprises 17 residues. J gave up 4 bases and V 5 bases, and 13 bases lay outside the gene matches. Germline-derived CDR1 and CDR2 are SEHNR and FQNEAQ (reference sequence). This CDR3 is CASSPGTGPLESDTQYF. The CDR3 region has the DNA TGTGCCAGCAGCCCCGGGACAGGGCCATTAGAGTCAGATACGCAGTATTTT.

The chain is built from TRBV11-1 and TRBJ2-1; D perhaps matches TRBD2 (5 bases). V was trimmed by 6 bases and J by 5 bases, leaving 8 bases between them. CDR1 SGHAT and CDR2 FQDESV come from the germline V gene (reference sequence). This CDR3 region has 12 residues. This CDR3 reads CASSYGDNEQFF. The CDR3 region has the DNA TGTGCCAGCAGTTACGGGGACAATGAGCAGTTCTTC. Filled out from reference TRBV11-1 and TRBJ2-1, the complete variable domain reads EAEVAQSPRYKITEKSQAVAFWCDPISGHATLYWYRQILGQGPELLVQFQDESVVDDSQLPKDRFSAERLKGVDSTLKIQPAELGDSAMYLCASSYGDNEQFFGPGTRLTVL.

The chain couples TRBV5-1 to TRBJ1-1, with 8 bases lining up with TRBD1. From germline, CDR1 is SGHRS and CDR2 YFSETQ. The CDR3 sequence is 13 residues long. The ends lost 5 bases at V and 5 bases at J; junction bases unmatched: 5. CDR3 amino acids: CASRTGVGTEAFF. DNA for the CDR3: TGCGCCAGCAGGACAGGGGTGGGGACTGAAGCTTTCTTT.

This rearrangement joins TRBV9 to TRBJ2-1; possible D gene TRBD2, 5 bases. Deletions cut 3 bases from V and 3 bases from J, with 13 bases between. CDR1 is SGDLS, CDR2 YYNGEE, per germline. CDR3 size: 15 residues. This CDR3 reads CASSGGPSGYNEQFF. DNA for the CDR3: TGTGCCAGCAGCGGCGGGCCCTCGGGCTACAATGAGCAGTTCTTC.

This clonotype was observed a handful of times. This chain links TRBV4-1 with TRBJ2-2; 10 bases align to TRBD2. From germline, CDR1 is MGHRA and CDR2 YSYEKL. The length of the CDR3 is 16 residues. Unmatched junction bases numbered 5, after V lost 1 base and J lost 6 bases. CDR3 sequence: CASSQGGLAGAGELFF. Here the CDR3 DNA reads TGCGCCAGCAGCCAAGGGGGCCTAGCGGGAGCCGGGGAGCTGTTTTTT.

The V call is TRBV28, the J call TRBJ2-7; D assignment may be TRBD1 or TRBD2 (6 bases each). Looked up from germline, CDR1 is MDHEN and CDR2 is SYDVKM. The length of the CDR3 is 17 residues. V lost 5 bases and J 0 bases, leaving 20 bases between the germline ends. The CDR3 DNA follows: TGTGCCAGCAGTACAATACTGGGGGGCTCCAACTCCTACGAGCAGTACTTC. Translating it yields CASSTILGGSNSYEQYF.

The chain combines TRBV5-5 with TRBJ2-3; D gene unclear. Trimming shortened V by 5 bases and J by 2 bases, and 12 bases separated the two germline ends. Germline lookup yields CDR1 SGHKS and CDR2 YYEKEE (reference sequence). CDR3 length: 14 amino acids. The CDR3 sequence is CASSTSWPTDTQYF. The CDR3 DNA is TGTGCCAGCAGTACGAGTTGGCCCACAGATACGCAGTATTTT.

This clonotype occurred a few times. The chain recombines TRBV3-1 with TRBJ1-2; D is possibly TRBD1 (6 bases). CDR1 and CDR2 from the germline V gene are LGHDT and YNNKEL (reference sequence). The V end was cut by 4 bases, the J end by 5 bases, with 17 bases between. This CDR3 is built from 15 residues. The CDR3 DNA sequence: TGTGCCAGCAGCCCCCACGGGGGGCTTGTGTATGGCTACACCTTC. Its translation is CASSPHGGLVYGYTF.

The chain combines TRBV5-1 with TRBJ2-7; D is ambiguous. Per the germline V gene, CDR1 is SGHRS and CDR2 is YFSETQ. The CDR3 loop spans 14 amino acids. Trimming pared 4 bases from V and 2 bases from J, leaving 13 bases between. The CDR3 coding sequence is TGCGCCAGCAGCGGGGTAGACCCAACCTACGAGCAGTACTTC. This codes for CASSGVDPTYEQYF.

The CDR3 bases are TGTGCCAGCAAACCGGTAACAGGGATTAATCAGCCCCAGCATTTT. Its translation: CASKPVTGINQPQHF. The gene calls are TRBV27 and TRBJ1-5, with D perhaps TRBD1 (6 bases). V shed 7 bases and J shed 4 bases, with 17 bases lying between them. This CDR3 is 15 amino acids long. Per the germline V gene, CDR1 is MNHEY and CDR2 is SMNVEV (reference sequence).

This clonotype occurred many times. The chain combines TRBV6-2 or TRBV6-3 with TRBJ2-7; no clear D gene. V was shortened by 2 bases and J by 3 bases, with 8 bases between the two germline ends. Germline CDR1 MNHEY, CDR2 SVGEGT. This CDR3 comprises 13 residues. The CDR3 DNA sequence: TGTGCCAGCAGTTACCTGGACGGCTACGAGCAGTACTTC. It translates to CASSYLDGYEQYF.

This chain uses TRBV6-5 with TRBJ1-5; 9 positions match TRBD1. CDR1 is MNHEY and CDR2 is SVGAGI in the germline V gene. The CDR3 covers 17 residues. The junction had 7 bases not matched to a gene; V was cut back by 0 bases and J by 4 bases. The CDR3 protein is CASSYSGRTGVNQPQHF. The CDR3 nucleotides are TGTGCCAGCAGTTACTCGGGCAGGACAGGGGTGAATCAGCCCCAGCATTTT.

This clonotype was detected ten times or more. The genes are TRBV6-5 and TRBJ1-2; D is unclear. The germline V and J ends were trimmed by 6 bases and 5 bases, with 7 bases remaining between them. The CDR3 totals 11 residues. Germline CDR1 MNHEY, CDR2 SVGAGI. The chain's CDR3 is CASSSEYGYTF. In DNA form, the CDR3 reads TGTGCCAGCAGCTCAGAGTATGGCTACACCTTC.

This chain uses TRBV7-9 with TRBJ2-7, with D perhaps matching TRBD1 or TRBD2 (5 bases each). Trimming removed 6 bases from V and 0 bases from J, with 12 bases in between. Germline CDR1 SEHNR, CDR2 FQNEAQ (reference sequence). The CDR3 extends over 14 amino acids. The CDR3 DNA reads as TGTGCCAGCAGGTGGGGGAGCCTCTCCTACGAGCAGTACTTC. The encoded protein is CASRWGSLSYEQYF.